The sequence of this TCR beta chain was determined in a study of brain metastases from non-small cell lung cancer. The protocol was immunoSEQ multiplex PCR, while the TCRdb copy is restricted to in-frame clones and leaves out a portion. The sample lists about 680 clones, roughly 90% occurring once. The ends lost 8 bases at V and 0 bases at J; junction bases unmatched: 9. The CDR3 runs 14 residues. The V gene's germline CDR1 is GTSNPN and CDR2 SVGIG (reference sequence). Sequenced sample: tumor-adjacent normal tissue. The receptor comes from a donor at least 40 years old with non-small cell lung cancer. The rearrangement links TRBV30 to TRBJ1-2; 7 bases are a match to TRBD1. This CDR3 is CAGRITGANYGYTF. CDR3 nucleotides: TGTGCCGGAAGAATTACAGGGGCTAACTATGGCTACACCTTC. Complete variable domain (other parts from reference TRBV30 and TRBJ1-2): SQTIHQWPATLVQPVGSPLSLECTVEGTSNPNLYWYRQAAGRGLQLLFYSVGIGQISSEVPQNLSASRPQDRQFILSSKKLLLSDSGFYLCAGRITGANYGYTFGSGTRLTVV.